This T cell receptor beta chain was observed in a study of T cells expressing NK-cell markers (TCRdb year 2020). At the level of the whole study: TCR beta-chain repertoires were profiled in sorted CD3+CD56+NKG2C+, CD3+CD56+NKG2C- and CD3+CD56-NKG2C+ T-cell subsets from eight donors. Randomly selected healthy volunteers, three men and five women, were used as the eight sequenced donors. Among the eight sequenced donors, seven were HCMV-seropositive and one was HCMV-seronegative. The libraries were sequenced on Illumina HiSeq 2000/2500, MiSeq or NextSeq, producing 2 x 150 bp reads.

HCMV-specific IgG was detected in serum with a commercial ELISA kit to determine HCMV serostatus. Ficoll density gradient centrifugation was used to isolate peripheral blood mononuclear cells from blood. Broader findings and caveats from the paper: In 5 to 7 donors, the dominant CD3+CD56+NKG2C+ clonotypes ranked among the top 10 CD8+ clonotypes, making up roughly 1.0-7.0% of CD8+ T cells. Those dominant clonotypes were again the most abundant among CD3+CD56-NKG2C+ cells in a handful of donors, at about 25-60.1%. Whether the expanded NKG2C-expressing T cell clones were specific for HCMV antigens remained unclear.

The germline V gene (reference sequence) sets CDR1 to DFQATT and CDR2 to SNEGSKA. Inclusive of the bounding cysteine and phenylalanine, the CDR3 is 14 residues long. No DNA is recorded. Remarks on this clonotype: No cognate antigen has been identified for it.

Sequencing took place on an Illumina HiSeq 2000. TCR beta cDNA libraries were made by 5'RACE template switching that added a universal primer site and unique molecular identifiers. cDNA synthesis was primed from the TCR beta constant segment, followed by two successive PCR amplification steps. The authors' pipeline ran thus. MIGEC handled demultiplexing of the reads and grouping by UMI, while MiTCR was used to assemble and quantify clonotypes. To exclude erroneous sequences, any TCR cDNA sequence not supported by at least two reads was discarded. The tcR package was used for downstream repertoire analysis, with clonotypes matched between fractions based on CDR3 nucleotide sequence plus V segment. VDJmatch was used to annotate antigen specificity against VDJdb, with one amino acid substitution in CDR3 allowed. TCRdb reprocessed the reads and lists each CDR3 protein sequence as a single entry, with no DNA. TCRdb, not the original authors, processed these V and J calls. This sample's table carries 500,000 to 600,000 distinct CDR3 sequences. The top ten hold approximately 3.5% of the sample.

The sample comprised blood T cells: a sorted CD56 or NKG2C T cell subset, CD4+ or CD8+ T cells, or bulk PBMC T cells (not recorded which). This TCR was sampled from a man between 18 and 35 years old in good health. Donor details come from another sample of the same person, matched by shared clones. The sequence is built from TRBV20-1 and TRBJ1-3. The CDR3 region reads CSAELRVSGNTIYF.